Here is one T cell receptor beta chain with its context. Original processing notes: It was from reference gene primer amplification that nucleated cell counts were estimated. Sequenced by immunoSEQ multiplex PCR; TCRdb stores in-frame clones only, minus some. That table gives V, J and clone size, and the DNA gave D and trimming. The sample includes approximately 130,000 clones, approximately 85% of them seen just once. This entry comes from a study of blood T cell repertoires in COVID-19. Study details: Acute and convalescent COVID-19 samples came from the United States, Italy and Spain. Sample material is recorded as cDNA or gDNA derived from T cells, B-cell-depleted T cells, or PBMCs.

The V gene end was trimmed by 6 bases and the J gene end by 3 bases; junction bases not matched to a gene: 10. Germline values: CDR1 MNHEY, CDR2 SMNVEV (reference sequence). This CDR3 region has 18 residues. This chain connects TRBV27 to TRBJ2-3; the match to TRBD2 covers 15 bases. This clonotype was sampled from a human donor in a cohort sampled during active COVID-19. The sequenced sample consisted of peripheral blood. The CDR3 DNA is TGTGCCAGCAGCACGCGCGGACTAGCGGGAGGGCGGACAGATACGCAGTATTTT. Amino acid sequence: CASSTRGLAGGRTDTQYF.